The T cell receptor (beta chain) described here comes from a study of read filtering for tumor transcriptome and immune sequencing. Study details: Mean patient age was roughly 61 years, range about 45 to 85; approximately 17 male, over twelve female.

Molecular barcoded adaptors covering alpha/delta and beta/gamma chains were used on approximately 400 ng RNA. In TCRdb, the reads were re-called with MiXCR into one record per CDR3 protein. The table includes under 80,000 distinct CDR3 sequences, about 19% detected once. Trimming cost V 8 bases and J 10 bases, with 24 bases left between them. Germline V lookup: CDR1 MNHEY, CDR2 SMNVEV (reference sequence). CDR3 length equals 16 residues. This sequence was found in a donor at least 40 years old with multiple myeloma. The chain employs TRBV27 and TRBJ1-6; D not resolved. Sequencing was done on a sample of a population of CD138-negative cells sorted from bone marrow. CDR3 residues: CASCSRVGSQWSPLHF. The CDR3, as DNA: TGTGCCAGCTGTTCGCGCGTCGGGTCCCAGTGGTCACCCCTCCACTTT.